This note documents a single T cell receptor (beta chain) sequence. Its antigen is still unknown. Being one base from a much bigger clone, this may be a read error. There were TCR beta CDR3 regions amplified from RNA transcripts. With the HTBI primer set, the TCR CDR3 went through a first round of RT-PCR. TCRdb reprocessed the multiplex PCR reads via MiXCR and lists one record per CDR3 protein. The sample has roughly 840,000 distinct CDR3 sequences; 38% are singletons. These data originate in a study of T cells in Graves' hyperthyroidism and ophthalmopathy. Trimming took off 4 bases at V and 7 bases at J, with 14 bases between the two ends. Germline V CDR1 and CDR2: MNHNY, SVGAGI (reference sequence). The CDR3 consists of 14 residues. Lactation, pregnancy, other autoimmune disease or uncontrolled infection led to exclusion of patients. Diagnostic assessment was based on clinical symptoms, serum thyroxine and TRAb, thyroid ultrasound and orbital computed tomography. Each 10 ml fresh peripheral blood draw supplied the PBMCs.

Notes on the study in general: The model anticipated ophthalmopathy a median approximately 6.7 months pre-onset.

Sequencing was done on a sample of blood. The TCR originated in a man aged 18 to 35 with Graves' hyperthyroidism. V is TRBV6-6 and J is TRBJ1-5, with D perhaps TRBD1 (5 bases). The CDR3 here is CASSWRGRIQPQHF. The CDR3 bases are TGTGCCAGCAGTTGGCGGGGCAGGATCCAGCCCCAGCATTTT.